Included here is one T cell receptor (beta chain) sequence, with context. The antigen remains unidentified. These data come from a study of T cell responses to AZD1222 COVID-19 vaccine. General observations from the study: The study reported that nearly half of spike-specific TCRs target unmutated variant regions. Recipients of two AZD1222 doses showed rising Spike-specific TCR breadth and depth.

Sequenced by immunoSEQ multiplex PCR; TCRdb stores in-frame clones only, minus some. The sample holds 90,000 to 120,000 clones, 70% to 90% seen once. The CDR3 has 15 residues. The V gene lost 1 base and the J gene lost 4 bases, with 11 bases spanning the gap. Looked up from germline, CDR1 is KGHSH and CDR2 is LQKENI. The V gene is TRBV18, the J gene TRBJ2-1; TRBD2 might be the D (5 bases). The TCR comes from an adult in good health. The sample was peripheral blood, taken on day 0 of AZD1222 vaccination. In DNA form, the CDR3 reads TGTGCCAGCTCACCACGGGAGCGGAGGTACAATGAGCAGTTCTTC. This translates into CASSPRERRYNEQFF.